This T cell receptor beta chain was sequenced for a study of blood T cell repertoires in COVID-19. At the level of the study: Acute and convalescent COVID-19 specimens originated in the United States, Italy and Spain. PBMCs, B-cell-depleted T cells, or T cells provided the cDNA or gDNA that made up the material.

How the authors handled the data: For nucleated cells, counts were estimated from reference gene primer amplification. This table comes from immunoSEQ multiplex PCR, and its TCRdb copy is limited to in-frame clones, with some not included. V and J calls and clone size are those listed in that table; D and trimming were worked out from the DNA. The table lists 120,000 to 150,000 clones, approximately 80% of them singletons. Trimming cost V 0 bases and J 8 bases; bases outside gene matches: 6. Germline V gives CDR1 SGHDN, CDR2 FVKESK. The CDR3 totals 15 residues. The sample consisted of peripheral blood. The source is a man aged 60 to 69 with active or convalescent COVID-19. The J gene is TRBJ1-2, the V gene TRBV14, with 10 bases matching TRBD1. The CDR3 nucleotides are TGTGCCAGCAGCCAAGATCGACAGGGGGCTCGCGGCTACACCTTC. Translated, it gives CASSQDRQGARGYTF. Drawing the rest from reference TRBV14 and TRBJ1-2, the complete variable domain is EAGVTQFPSHSVIEKGQTVTLRCDPISGHDNLYWYRRVMGKEIKFLLHFVKESKQDESGMPNNRFLAERTGGTYSTLKVQPAELEDSGVYFCASSQDRQGARGYTFGSGTRLTVV.